A selection of T cell receptor beta chains follows, all from one sample in a study of cytomegalovirus exposure and HLA in healthy donors. Method: immunoSEQ multiplex PCR; TCRdb's copy keeps in-frame clones and lacks some. The table lists roughly 230,000 clones, 90% of them singletons. Sequences were obtained from PBMCs. These receptors were taken from a woman between 25 and 40 years old in good health and CMV-seronegative. Both conserved end residues are part of each CDR3. D genes are given only for firm matches. Size is omitted from some rows. Given values are once, few, many or a class for expanded clones.

TRBJ2-1 TRBV27 . 16 . TGTGCCAGCAGACATTCTTCCACAGGCTCCTACAATGAGCAGTTCTTC CASRHSSTGSYNEQFF
TRBJ2-7 TRBV7-9 TRBD2 14 . TGTGCCAGCATTTTGAACGGGAGGTCCCACGAGCAGTACTTC CASILNGRSHEQYF
TRBJ2-7 TRBV11-2 . 14 . TGTGCCAGCAGCTTAGGTGACGGACCCTACGAGCAGTACTTC CASSLGDGPYEQYF
TRBJ2-2 TRBV28 . 13 . TGTGCCAGCATTTCGGCCCACACCGGGGAGCTGTTTTTT CASISAHTGELFF
TRBJ2-7 TRBV9 . 13 . TGTGCCAGCAGCGAGGGAGACCTCTACGAGCAGTACTTC CASSEGDLYEQYF
TRBJ2-3 TRBV27 . 17 . TGTGCCAGCAGTTTAGGTCTACCGGGATTGAGCACAGATACGCAGTATTTT CASSLGLPGLSTDTQYF
TRBJ1-5 TRBV29-1 . 13 once TGCAGCGTTGCCGACGGGAGCAATCAGCCCCAGCATTTT CSVADGSNQPQHF
TRBJ2-7 TRBV5-3 TRBD2 17 . TGTGCCAGAAGCTCACTCTCGCTAGCGGGAGGCTTAACCGGGCAGTACTTC CARSSLSLAGGLTGQYF
TRBJ1-2 TRBV6-5 . 13 . TGTGCCAGCAGTTACCGAGGACAGAAAGGCTACACCTTC CASSYRGQKGYTF
TRBJ2-1 TRBV4-2 . 16 . TGTGCCAGCAGCCAAGATCACGGGAGCTCCTACAATGAGCAGTTCTTC CASSQDHGSSYNEQFF
TRBJ1-5 TRBV28 . 11 . TGTGCCACCACTATTTACGGGACTCAGCATTTT CATTIYGTQHF
TRBJ2-2 TRBV7-6 . 14 . TGTGCCAGCAGCTTAGGAGCGAACTCAGGGGAGCTGTTTTTT CASSLGANSGELFF
TRBJ2-7 TRBV2 TRBD1 16 . TGTGCCAGCAGTGCACTCCACCGGACAGGGGCGGGCGAGCAGTACTTC CASSALHRTGAGEQYF
TRBJ2-2 TRBV6-6 . 14 . TGTGCCAGCACCACACGGGGGAACACCGGGGAGCTGTTTTTT CASTTRGNTGELFF
TRBJ2-1 TRBV5-4 TRBD2 17 . TGTGCCAGCAGCCCTTCCGGGGGCGGGACTAGCGGGGGAGAGCAGTTCTTC CASSPSGGGTSGGEQFF
TRBJ1-2 TRBV7-8 TRBD1 17 . TGTGCCAGCAGCTTAGCCCGACACGGACAGGGGGCGGAGGGCTACACCTTC CASSLARHGQGAEGYTF
TRBJ2-3 TRBV7-6 TRBD1 16 . TGTGCCAGCAGCTTGAACTCCGGGACAGGGCTAGATACGCAGTATTTT CASSLNSGTGLDTQYF
TRBJ2-2 TRBV2 . 14 . TGTGCCAGCAGCTACACTGAAGCGTCCGGGGAGCTGTTTTTT CASSYTEASGELFF
TRBJ2-1 TRBV9 TRBD1 14 . TGTGCCAGCAGCGCAGGGGGCTCCTACAATGAGCAGTTCTTC CASSAGGSYNEQFF
TRBJ1-2 TRBV27 . 15 few TGTGCCAGCAGTCACTACAGGGATGGGGACTATGGCTACACCTTC CASSHYRDGDYGYTF
TRBJ2-7 TRBV29-1 TRBD1 12 . TGCAGCGTTGGCCGGGACAGGTACGAGCAGTACTTC CSVGRDRYEQYF
TRBJ1-2 TRBV7-2 . 13 many TGTGCCAGCAGCTTACTAGCCTTGGATGGCTACACCTTC CASSLLALDGYTF
TRBJ2-2 TRBV4-3 . 19 . TGCGCCAGCAGCCAAGATGGCCTTGGCTGGACACTGAACACCGGGGAGCTGTTTTTT CASSQDGLGWTLNTGELFF
TRBJ2-3 TRBV2 . 15 . TGTGCCAGCAGTGACCCTAGGCTTAGCACAGATACGCAGTATTTT CASSDPRLSTDTQYF
TRBJ2-1 TRBV18 . 15 . TGTGCCAGCTCACGTTCTAGAGGTACCTACAATGAGCAGTTCTTC CASSRSRGTYNEQFF
TRBJ2-7 TRBV4-1 . 14 . TGCGCCAGCAGCCAAGGACGGGGAGCCTACGAGCAGTACTTC CASSQGRGAYEQYF
TRBJ2-7 TRBV7-6 TRBD1 15 . TGTGCCAGCAGCTCTACAGGGGGCAGTACGGTCGAGCAGTACTTC CASSSTGGSTVEQYF
TRBJ2-7 TRBV7-9 . 13 . TGTGCCAGCAGCTTAAGTTACAGCGAGGAGCAGTACTTC CASSLSYSEEQYF
TRBJ2-7 TRBV5-4 . 15 . TGTGCCAGCAGCTTGGAGGGGCCACTATCCTACGAGCAGTACTTC CASSLEGPLSYEQYF
TRBJ2-1 TRBV29-1 TRBD2 13 . TGCAGCGTTGGCGGGAGTGTTTCCGATGAGCAGTTCTTC CSVGGSVSDEQFF
TRBJ2-1 TRBV9 TRBD1 15 . TGTGCCAGCAGCGTCAACCGGGACAGTTTCAATGAGCAGTTCTTC CASSVNRDSFNEQFF
TRBJ2-7 TRBV5-8 . 15 once TGTGCCAGCAGCTTGGTAGGCAATTTAGTCTACGAGCAGTACTTC CASSLVGNLVYEQYF
TRBJ2-5 TRBV6-5 TRBD1 14 . TGTGCCAGCAGTACTCGACAGGGACCCGAGACCCAGTACTTC CASSTRQGPETQYF
TRBJ2-1 TRBV19 TRBD2 14 . TGTGCCAGTAAGGGGACTAGCTCCTACAATGAGCAGTTCTTC CASKGTSSYNEQFF
TRBJ2-1 TRBV6-4 . 13 . TGTGCCAGCAGTGACAGGGTCAGCAATGAGCAGTTCTTC CASSDRVSNEQFF
TRBJ2-2 TRBV5-1 . 16 . TGCGCCAGCAGCTTGGTTGGAACGGGGAACACCGGGGAGCTGTTTTTT CASSLVGTGNTGELFF
TRBJ2-7 TRBV28 . 14 . TGTGCCAGCAGTCCCCGGACAGACCCCTACGAGCAGTACTTC CASSPRTDPYEQYF
TRBJ2-1 TRBV27 . 12 once TGTGCCAGCAGTTTAAACTACAATGAGCAGTTCTTC CASSLNYNEQFF
TRBJ2-2 TRBV5-6 TRBD1 15 . TGTGCCAGCAGCCCCGGGACAGGGCCCACCGGGGAGCTGTTTTTT CASSPGTGPTGELFF
TRBJ2-7 TRBV4-3 . 13 . TGCGCCAGCAGCCAAGACTGGGGCCACGAGCAGTACTTC CASSQDWGHEQYF
TRBJ2-1 TRBV29-1 . 10 . TGCAGCGCTCAAGTTTCCGCGCAGTTCTTC CSAQVSAQFF
TRBJ2-7 TRBV27 . 14 few TGTGCCAGCAGTCCCGGAGACAGCTCCTACGAGCAGTACTTC CASSPGDSSYEQYF
TRBJ2-1 TRBV9 . 13 . TGTGCCAGCAGCTGGGACATTTACAATGAGCAGTTCTTC CASSWDIYNEQFF
TRBJ1-2 TRBV29-1 . 9 . TGCAGCGTAGCCGAGACAGACTACTTC CSVAETDYF
TRBJ2-7 TRBV5-1 TRBD2 16 . TGCGCCAGCAGGAGGGATTTGGGAGCGGGAGGAGGAGAGCAGTACTTC CASRRDLGAGGGEQYF
TRBJ2-1 TRBV5-1 . 15 . TGCGCCAGCAGCTTCGGCCTGAGCTCCTACAATGAGCAGTTCTTC CASSFGLSSYNEQFF
TRBJ2-7 TRBV27 TRBD2 14 . TGTGCCAGCAGGTTTGGGAGCGGGAGTTACGAGCAGTACTTC CASRFGSGSYEQYF
TRBJ2-5 TRBV6-1 . 14 . TGTGCCAGCAGTGACCAGGGTATCCAAGAGACCCAGTACTTC CASSDQGIQETQYF
TRBJ2-1 TRBV25-1 TRBD1 14 . TGTGCCAGCACCGGGGGACAGGCTTACAATGAGCAGTTCTTC CASTGGQAYNEQFF
TRBJ2-7 TRBV7-6 . 14 . TGTGCCAGCAGCTCCGGACAGCTGGAGTACGAGCAGTACTTC CASSSGQLEYEQYF
TRBJ2-7 TRBV5-4 . 13 . TGTGCCAGCAGTCGGAGTACCGCCTACGAGCAGTACTTC CASSRSTAYEQYF
TRBJ2-1 TRBV11-2 TRBD2 15 . TGTGCCAGCAGCTTCGTACTAGCGGGGACTTTTGAGCAGTTCTTC CASSFVLAGTFEQFF
TRBJ1-5 TRBV5-1 . 13 . TGCGCCAGCAGGGAGGGGGGCACGGGGCCCCAGCATTTT CASREGGTGPQHF
TRBJ2-7 TRBV7-2 TRBD2 16 . TGTGCCAGCAGCGAATTCGGGACTAGCGGGAGCTACGAGCAGTACTTC CASSEFGTSGSYEQYF
TRBJ1-5 TRBV6-1 TRBD1 14 . TGTGCCAGCTTGACAGGGGGCCCAAGACAGCCCCAGCATTTT CASLTGGPRQPQHF
TRBJ2-7 TRBV6-1 . 14 . TGTGCCAGCAGCTCCGGGACTTTGAGGGGCGAGCAGTACTTC CASSSGTLRGEQYF
TRBJ2-1 TRBV27 . 12 . TGTGCCAGCTTCGGCCCCTACAATGAGCAGTTCTTC CASFGPYNEQFF